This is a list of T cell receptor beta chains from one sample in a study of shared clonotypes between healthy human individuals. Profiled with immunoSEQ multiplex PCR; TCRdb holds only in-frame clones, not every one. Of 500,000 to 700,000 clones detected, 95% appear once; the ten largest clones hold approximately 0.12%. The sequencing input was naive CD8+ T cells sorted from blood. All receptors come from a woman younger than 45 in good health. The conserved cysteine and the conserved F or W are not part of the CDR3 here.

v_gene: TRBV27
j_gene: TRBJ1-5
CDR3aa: ASSFPNQPQH

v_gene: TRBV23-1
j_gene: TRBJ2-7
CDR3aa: ASSRPDRGPPYEQY

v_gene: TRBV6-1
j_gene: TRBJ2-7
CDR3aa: ATFLGGYEQY

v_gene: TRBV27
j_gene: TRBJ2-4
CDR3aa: ASSWSSRVQDIQY

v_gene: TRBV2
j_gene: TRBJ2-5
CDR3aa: ASSEAGGETQY

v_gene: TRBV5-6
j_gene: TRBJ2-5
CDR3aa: ASSLGFQGQETQY

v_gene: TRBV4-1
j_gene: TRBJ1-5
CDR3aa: ASSQGQGYGQPQH

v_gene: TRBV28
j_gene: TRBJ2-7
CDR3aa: ASSFLSYEQY

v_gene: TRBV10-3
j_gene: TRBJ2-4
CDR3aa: AISDEEVGAKNIQY

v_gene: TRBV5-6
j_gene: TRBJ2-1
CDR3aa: ASNPVDQPSYNEQF

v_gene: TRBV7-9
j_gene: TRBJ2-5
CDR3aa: ASSSGLQETQY

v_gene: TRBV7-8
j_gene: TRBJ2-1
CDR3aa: ASSLGGRARYNEQF

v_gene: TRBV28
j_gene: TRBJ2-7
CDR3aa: ASSKSGTAYEQY

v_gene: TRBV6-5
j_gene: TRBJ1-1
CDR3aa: ASSYREGDTEAF

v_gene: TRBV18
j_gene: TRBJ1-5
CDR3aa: ASSPTRGQGSNNQPQH

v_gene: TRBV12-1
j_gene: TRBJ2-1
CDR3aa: ASSSPTSGSIYEQF

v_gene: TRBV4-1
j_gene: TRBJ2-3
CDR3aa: ASSQGADTQY

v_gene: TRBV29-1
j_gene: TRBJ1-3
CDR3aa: SVGGTEGSGNTIY

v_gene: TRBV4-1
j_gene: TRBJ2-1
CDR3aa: ASSQQQFNEQF

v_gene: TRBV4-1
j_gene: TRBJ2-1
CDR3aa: ASSQRGIGGGNEQF

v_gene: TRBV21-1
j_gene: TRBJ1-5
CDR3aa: ASSKELPRKVDRDPAGSNQPQH

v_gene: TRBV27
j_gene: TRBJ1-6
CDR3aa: ASNPDGIYNSPLH

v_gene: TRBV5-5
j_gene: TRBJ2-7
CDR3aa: ASSLDRAGGIYEQY

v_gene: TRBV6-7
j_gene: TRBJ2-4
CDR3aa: ASRPTRAGVKNIQY

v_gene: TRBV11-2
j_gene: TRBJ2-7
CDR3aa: ASSLATGYEQY

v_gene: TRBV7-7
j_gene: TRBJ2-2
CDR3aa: ASSTQMGLAGGPSEPGELF

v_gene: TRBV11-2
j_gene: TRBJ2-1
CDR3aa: ASSLDPGAPNEQF

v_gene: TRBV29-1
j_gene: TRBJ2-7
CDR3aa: RASGLTYEQY

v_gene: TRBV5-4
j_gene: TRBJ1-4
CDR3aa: ASSLSGTGVKEKLF

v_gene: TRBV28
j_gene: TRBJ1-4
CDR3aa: ASSQGGTGAVPAEKLF

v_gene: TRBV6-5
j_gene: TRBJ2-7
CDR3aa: ASSYGELPYEQY

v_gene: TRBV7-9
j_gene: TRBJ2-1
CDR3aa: ASSHNQGEQF

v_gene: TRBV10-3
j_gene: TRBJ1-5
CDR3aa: AISEFSDSNQPQH

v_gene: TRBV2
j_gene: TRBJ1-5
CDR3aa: ASSSQGYSNQPQH

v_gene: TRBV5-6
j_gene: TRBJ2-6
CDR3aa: ASSAGLAGDSGANVLT

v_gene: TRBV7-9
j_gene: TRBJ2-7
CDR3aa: ASSQTRTGETPYEQY

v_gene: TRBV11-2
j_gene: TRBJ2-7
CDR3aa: ASSLVGPDWEQY

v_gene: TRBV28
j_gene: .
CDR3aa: ASSPMTSYEQY

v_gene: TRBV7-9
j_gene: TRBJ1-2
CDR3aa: ASSSPMTDPLLPMLDYT

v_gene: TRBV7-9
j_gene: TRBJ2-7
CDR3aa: ASSPKDRVAYEQY

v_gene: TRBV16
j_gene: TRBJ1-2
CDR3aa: ASSQSRGTGNDGYT

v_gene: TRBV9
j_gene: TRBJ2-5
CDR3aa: ASSVVGEETQY

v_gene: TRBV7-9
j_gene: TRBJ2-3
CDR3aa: ASSVQHSGHTSPDTQY

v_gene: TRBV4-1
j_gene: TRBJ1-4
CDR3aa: ASSQEAGVLEKLF

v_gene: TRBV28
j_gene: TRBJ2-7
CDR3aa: ASSLRGRYYEQY

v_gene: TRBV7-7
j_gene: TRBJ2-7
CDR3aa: ASSQGPEGYEQY

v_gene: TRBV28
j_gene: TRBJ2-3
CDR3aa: ASSYLATSTDTQY

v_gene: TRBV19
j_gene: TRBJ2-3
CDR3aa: ASSIDPSTDTQY

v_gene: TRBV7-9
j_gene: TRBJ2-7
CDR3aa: ASSKGLYRDPRGPEQY

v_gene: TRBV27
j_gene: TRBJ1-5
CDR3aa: ASSSGGQPQH

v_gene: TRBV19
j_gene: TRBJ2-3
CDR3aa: AIGTNTQY

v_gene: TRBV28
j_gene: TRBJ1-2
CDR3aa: ASSSGYRAYT

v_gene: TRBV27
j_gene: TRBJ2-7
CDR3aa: ATRPGTSYEQY

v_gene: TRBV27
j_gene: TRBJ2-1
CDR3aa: ASGTSGDNEQF

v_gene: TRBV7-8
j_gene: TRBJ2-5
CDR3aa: ASSLRDRAQETQY